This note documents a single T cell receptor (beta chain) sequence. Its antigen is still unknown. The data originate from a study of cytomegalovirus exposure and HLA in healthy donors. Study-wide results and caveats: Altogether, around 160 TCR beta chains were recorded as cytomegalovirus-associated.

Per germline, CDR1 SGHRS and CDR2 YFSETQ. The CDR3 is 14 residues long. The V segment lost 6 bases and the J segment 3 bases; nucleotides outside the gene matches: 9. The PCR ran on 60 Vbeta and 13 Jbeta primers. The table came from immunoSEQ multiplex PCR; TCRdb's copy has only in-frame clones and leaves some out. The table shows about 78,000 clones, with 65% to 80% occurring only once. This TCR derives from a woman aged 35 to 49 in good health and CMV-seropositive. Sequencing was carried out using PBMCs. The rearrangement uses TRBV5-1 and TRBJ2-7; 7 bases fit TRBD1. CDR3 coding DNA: TGCGCCAGCACCCCGACGACAGGGATCTACGAGCAGTACTTC. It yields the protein CASTPTTGIYEQYF.